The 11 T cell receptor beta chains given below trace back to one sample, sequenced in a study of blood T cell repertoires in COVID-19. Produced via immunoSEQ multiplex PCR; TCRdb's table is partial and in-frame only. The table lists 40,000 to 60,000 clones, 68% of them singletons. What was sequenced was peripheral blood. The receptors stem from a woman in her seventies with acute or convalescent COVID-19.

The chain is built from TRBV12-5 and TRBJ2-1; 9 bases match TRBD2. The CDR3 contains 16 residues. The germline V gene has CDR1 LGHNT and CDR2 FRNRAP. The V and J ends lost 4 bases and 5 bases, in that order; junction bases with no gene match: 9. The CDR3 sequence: CASGWGAGGSNNEQFF. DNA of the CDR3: TGTGCTAGTGGTTGGGGAGCGGGGGGATCAAACAATGAGCAGTTCTTC.

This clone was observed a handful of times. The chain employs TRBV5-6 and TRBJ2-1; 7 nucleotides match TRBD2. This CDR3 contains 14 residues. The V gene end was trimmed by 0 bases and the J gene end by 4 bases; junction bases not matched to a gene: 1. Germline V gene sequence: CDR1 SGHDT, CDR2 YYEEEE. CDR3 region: CASSLVGGYNEQFF. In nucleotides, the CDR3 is TGTGCCAGCAGCTTGGTGGGGGGGTACAATGAGCAGTTCTTC.

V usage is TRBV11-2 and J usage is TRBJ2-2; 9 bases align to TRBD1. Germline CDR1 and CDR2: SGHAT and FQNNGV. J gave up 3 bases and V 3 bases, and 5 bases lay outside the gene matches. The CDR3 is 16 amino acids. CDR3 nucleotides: TGTGCCAGCAGCTTCGGACAGGGGACCGACACCGGGGAGCTGTTTTTT. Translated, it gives CASSFGQGTDTGELFF.

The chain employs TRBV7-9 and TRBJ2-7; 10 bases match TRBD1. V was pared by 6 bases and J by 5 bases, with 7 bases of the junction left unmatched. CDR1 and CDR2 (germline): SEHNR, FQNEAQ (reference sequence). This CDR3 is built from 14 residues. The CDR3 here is CASSPWTGGNEQYF. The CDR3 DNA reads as TGTGCCAGCAGTCCATGGACAGGGGGGAACGAGCAGTACTTC.

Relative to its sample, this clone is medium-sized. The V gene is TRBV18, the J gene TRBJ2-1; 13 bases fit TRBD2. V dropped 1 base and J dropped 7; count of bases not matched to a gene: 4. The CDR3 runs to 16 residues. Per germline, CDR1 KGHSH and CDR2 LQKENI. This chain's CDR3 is CASSPLGTSGMNEQFF. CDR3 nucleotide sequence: TGTGCCAGCTCACCACTTGGGACTAGCGGGATGAATGAGCAGTTCTTC.

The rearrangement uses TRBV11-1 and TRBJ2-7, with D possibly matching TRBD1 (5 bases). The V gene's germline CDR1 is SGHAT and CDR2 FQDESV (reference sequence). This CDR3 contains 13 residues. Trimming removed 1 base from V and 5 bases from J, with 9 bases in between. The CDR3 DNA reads TGTGCCAGCAGCTTAGATCAGGGCCACGAGCAGTACTTC. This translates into CASSLDQGHEQYF. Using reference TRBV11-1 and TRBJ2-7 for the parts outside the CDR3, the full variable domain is EAEVAQSPRYKITEKSQAVAFWCDPISGHATLYWYRQILGQGPELLVQFQDESVVDDSQLPKDRFSAERLKGVDSTLKIQPAELGDSAMYLCASSLDQGHEQYFGPGTRLTVT.

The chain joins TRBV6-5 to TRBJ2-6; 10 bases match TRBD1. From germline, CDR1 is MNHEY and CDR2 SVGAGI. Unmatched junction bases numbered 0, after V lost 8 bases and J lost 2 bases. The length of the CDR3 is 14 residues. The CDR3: CASGQGAGANVLTF. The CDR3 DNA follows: TGTGCCAGCGGACAGGGGGCTGGGGCCAACGTCCTGACTTTC.

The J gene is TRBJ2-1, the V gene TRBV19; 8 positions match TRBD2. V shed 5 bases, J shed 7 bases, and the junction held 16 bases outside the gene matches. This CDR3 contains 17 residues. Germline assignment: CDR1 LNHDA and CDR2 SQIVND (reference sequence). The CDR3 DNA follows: TGTGCCAGTAGTCCCCCCCCCTTTAGCGGGGTAGGGAATGAGCAGTTCTTC. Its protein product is CASSPPPFSGVGNEQFF.

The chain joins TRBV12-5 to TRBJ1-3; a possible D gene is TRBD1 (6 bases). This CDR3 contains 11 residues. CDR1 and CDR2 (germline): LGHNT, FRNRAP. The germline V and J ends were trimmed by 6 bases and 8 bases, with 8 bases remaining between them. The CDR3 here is CASGKGDTIYF. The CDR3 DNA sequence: TGTGCTAGTGGAAAGGGGGACACCATATATTTT.

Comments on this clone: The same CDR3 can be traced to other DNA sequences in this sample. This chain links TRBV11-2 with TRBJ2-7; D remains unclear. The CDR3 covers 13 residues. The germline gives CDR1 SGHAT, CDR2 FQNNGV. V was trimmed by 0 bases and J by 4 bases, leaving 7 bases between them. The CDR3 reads CASSLDFGYEQYF. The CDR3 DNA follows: TGTGCCAGCAGCTTAGATTTCGGGTACGAGCAGTACTTC.

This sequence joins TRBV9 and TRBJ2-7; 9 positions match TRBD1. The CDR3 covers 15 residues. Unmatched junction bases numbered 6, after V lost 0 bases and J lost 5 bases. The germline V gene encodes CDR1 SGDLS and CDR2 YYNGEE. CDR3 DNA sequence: TGTGCCAGCAGCGTAGATGGACAGGGGTTGAACGAGCAGTACTTC. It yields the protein CASSVDGQGLNEQYF.